This paragraph covers one TCR beta chain sequence. The antigen is not known. The source of the sample is a study of beta chain features in type 1 diabetes. Findings and caveats of the study: Type 1 diabetes patients had moderately but significantly shorter TCRB CDR3s in all four CD4+ subsets.

Expressed TCRB transcripts were sequenced because the isolated RNA had all been reverse transcribed beforehand. The repertoire was sequenced with immunoSEQ multiplex PCR; TCRdb's copy has only in-frame clones and lacks some. This sample has roughly 730,000 clones, with roughly an eighth found just once. With 1 base removed from V and 1 base from J, the gap between germline ends came to 13 bases. The CDR3 has 16 amino acids. Germline V CDR1 and CDR2: SGHVS, FQNEAQ. The receptor was derived from a man younger than 35 with type 1 diabetes. The V call is TRBV7-8, the J call TRBJ1-1; D is possibly TRBD1 (6 bases). Sequencing was done on a sample of naive CD4+ T cells from blood. CDR3 nucleotide sequence: TGTGCCAGCAGCTTAGTTCAGGGGCCGGGGAACACTGAAGCTTTCTTT. This codes for CASSLVQGPGNTEAFF.